These 27 T cell receptor beta chains were all obtained from the same sample, sequenced in a study of blood T cell repertoires in COVID-19. Profiling relied on immunoSEQ multiplex PCR, and the TCRdb table lists in-frame clones only, not all of them. The data hold 150,000 to 200,000 clones, with 60% to 85% observed a single time. Sequencing input: peripheral blood. The source of these receptors is a man between 60 and 75 years old with active or convalescent COVID-19.

The rearrangement joins TRBV24-1 to TRBJ2-6, with D possibly being TRBD2 (5 bases). CDR3 length: 16 amino acids. The V end lost 6 bases, the J end lost 0 bases, and 11 bases lay between the germline ends. Germline V gene data show CDR1 as KGHDR and CDR2 as SFDVKD. For the CDR3, the DNA is TGTGCCACCAGTTCCTTTGGGAGCTCTGGGGCCAACGTCCTGACTTTC. Protein: CATSSFGSSGANVLTF.

V and J are TRBV5-1 and TRBJ2-3; the D gene is possibly TRBD1 (6 bases). The CDR3 totals 14 residues. Germline V gene data show CDR1 as SGHRS and CDR2 as YFSETQ. V was clipped by 2 bases and J by 3 bases, with 10 bases between them. The CDR3 DNA is TGCGCCAGCAGCTTAAATCAGGGGACAGATACGCAGTATTTT. Amino acids: CASSLNQGTDTQYF.

The V and J genes are TRBV5-4 and TRBJ2-2, with D possibly being TRBD2 (5 bases). This CDR3 contains 15 residues. CDR1 and CDR2 (germline): SGHNT, YYREEE (reference sequence). The germline V and J ends were trimmed by 7 bases and 0 bases, with 13 bases remaining between them. The CDR3 spells CASHGMVANTGELFF. The CDR3 nucleotides are TGTGCCAGCCACGGGATGGTCGCGAACACCGGGGAGCTGTTTTTT.

A few counts support this clone. This chain uses TRBV19 with TRBJ2-1, with TRBD2 identical over 7 bases. J gave up 5 bases and V 5 bases, and 9 bases lay outside the gene matches. The CDR3 is 15 residues long. Looked up from germline, CDR1 is LNHDA and CDR2 is SQIVND (reference sequence). The CDR3 sequence: CASSGSAAGHNEQFF. The CDR3 DNA reads TGTGCCAGTAGTGGGTCCGCAGCGGGACACAATGAGCAGTTCTTC.

This clone came up a few times. V usage is TRBV27 and J usage is TRBJ1-2; the match to TRBD1 covers 8 bases. The CDR3 extends over 15 amino acids. Per germline, CDR1 MNHEY and CDR2 SMNVEV (reference sequence). V dropped 1 base and J dropped 6; count of bases not matched to a gene: 7. CDR3 in amino acids: CASSLLPGGADGYTF. The CDR3 coding sequence is TGTGCCAGCAGTTTATTACCAGGGGGCGCAGATGGCTACACCTTC.

This clone appeared a few times. The rearrangement joins TRBV3-1 (or the pseudogene TRBV3-2) to TRBJ1-4; a weak D match, TRBD1 (6 bases). The length of the CDR3 is 14 residues. V was trimmed by 3 bases and J by 8 bases, leaving 13 bases between them. Germline V gene data show CDR1 as LGHDT and CDR2 as YNNKEL (reference sequence). The CDR3: CASSQTGTEEKLFF. DNA for the CDR3: TGTGCCAGCAGCCAGACAGGAACAGAGGAAAAACTGTTTTTT.

The genes are TRBV29-1 and TRBJ1-5; tentative D call: TRBD1 (5 bases). Per germline, CDR1 SQVTM and CDR2 ANQGSEA. The CDR3 runs to 12 residues. Trimming left V 8 bases short and J 1 base short, with 9 bases between. CDR3 region: CSTGGSNQPQHF. CDR3 nucleotide sequence: TGCAGCACAGGAGGGAGCAATCAGCCCCAGCATTTT. Full variable domain (missing parts from reference TRBV29-1 and TRBJ1-5): SAVISQKPSRDICQRGTSLTIQCQVDSQVTMMFWYRQQPGQSLTLIATANQGSEATYESGFVIDKFPISRPNLTFSTLTVSNMSPEDSSIYLCSTGGSNQPQHFGDGTRLSIL.

The J gene is TRBJ1-5, the V gene TRBV5-1, with D hard to call. CDR3 size: 15 residues. The germline V gene encodes CDR1 SGHRS and CDR2 YFSETQ. The V end lost 2 bases, the J end lost 0 bases, and 9 bases lay between the germline ends. CDR3 DNA: TGCGCCAGCAGCTTCGGGGAGCTTAGCAATCAGCCCCAGCATTTT. It is translated as CASSFGELSNQPQHF. The full variable domain, its missing parts supplied by reference TRBV5-1 and TRBJ1-5, is KAGVTQTPRYLIKTRGQQVTLSCSPISGHRSVSWYQQTPGQGLQFLFEYFSETQRNKGNFPGRFSGRQFSNSRSEMNVSTLELGDSALYLCASSFGELSNQPQHFGDGTRLSIL.

The chain employs TRBV18 and TRBJ2-7; 8 nucleotides match TRBD1. CDR1 KGHSH and CDR2 LQKENI come from the germline V gene. CDR3 length: 18 amino acids. Unmatched junction bases numbered 20, after V lost 4 bases and J lost 6 bases. The CDR3 here is CASSLMGSGQGFFSEQYF. The CDR3 DNA sequence: TGTGCCAGCTCACTTATGGGATCTGGACAGGGTTTTTTCTCCGAGCAGTACTTC.

This rearrangement joins TRBV24-1 to TRBJ1-2; D may be TRBD1 (5 bases). The CDR3 runs to 12 residues. V lost 6 bases and J lost 6, with 10 bases in between. Germline CDR1 reads KGHDR; CDR2 reads SFDVKD. For the CDR3, the DNA is TGTGCCACCAGTTCAGGGTGGGATGGCTACACCTTC. It translates to CATSSGWDGYTF.

The CDR3 loop is CASSQEGRALYEQYF. DNA of the CDR3: TGTGCCAGCAGCCAAGAAGGGAGGGCCCTCTACGAGCAGTACTTC. This chain uses TRBV7-8 with TRBJ2-7; 7 nucleotides align to TRBD2. Trimming cost V 5 bases and J 3 bases; bases outside gene matches: 10. Germline values: CDR1 SGHVS, CDR2 FQNEAQ. This CDR3 comprises 15 residues.

V is TRBV6-6 and J is TRBJ2-2; D is unresolved. This CDR3 region has 13 residues. Germline CDR1 is MNHNY and CDR2 is SVGAGI (reference sequence). V was shortened by 5 bases and J by 6 bases, with 10 bases between the two germline ends. The chain's CDR3 is CASSALVSGELFF. DNA of the CDR3: TGTGCCAGCAGTGCCTTAGTCTCCGGGGAGCTGTTTTTT.

A word on this clone: Within the sample, other DNA sequences also encode this same CDR3. The V call is TRBV7-2, the J call TRBJ2-5, with 8 bases fitting TRBD1. CDR3 length: 13 amino acids. The germline gives CDR1 SGHTA, CDR2 FQGNSA. Trimming at V came to 1 base and at J to 5 bases, leaving 0 bases not matched to a gene. CDR3 nucleotides: TGTGCCAGCAGCTTAGGACAGGGGGAGACCCAGTACTTC. Translating gives CASSLGQGETQYF.

The chain combines TRBV7-2 with TRBJ2-7; 10 bases line up with TRBD1. The ends lost 4 bases at V and 7 bases at J; junction bases unmatched: 10. The germline gives CDR1 SGHTA, CDR2 FQGNSA. The CDR3 totals 15 residues. The CDR3 loop reads CASSSGQGSGREQYF. CDR3 bases: TGTGCCAGCAGCTCGGGACAGGGGTCCGGGAGAGAGCAGTACTTC.

The V and J genes are TRBV3-1 (or the pseudogene TRBV3-2) and TRBJ1-5, with D possibly matching TRBD1 (6 bases). The CDR3 contains 12 residues. Trimming left V 0 bases short and J 9 bases short, with 6 bases between. CDR1 is LGHDT, CDR2 YNNKEL, per germline (reference sequence). The CDR3 spells CASSQDRGPQHF. CDR3 coding DNA: TGTGCCAGCAGCCAAGACAGGGGGCCCCAGCATTTT.

This sequence joins TRBV2 and TRBJ2-7, with 8 bases that match TRBD2. The CDR3 has 16 residues. Germline V CDR1 and CDR2: SNHLY, FYNNEI. The junction had 12 bases not matched to a gene; V was cut back by 6 bases and J by 2 bases. The chain's CDR3 is CASRGGGSGAPYEQYF. In DNA form, the CDR3 reads TGTGCCAGCAGGGGAGGAGGTAGCGGGGCGCCCTACGAGCAGTACTTC.

The chain is built from TRBV2 and TRBJ2-2, with TRBD2 matching over 10 bases. Germline V gene lookup returns CDR1 SNHLY and CDR2 FYNNEI. The junction had 5 bases not matched to a gene; V was cut back by 6 bases and J by 1 base. The CDR3 length is 16 residues. For the CDR3, the DNA is TGTGCCAGCAGCCCTCGGACTAGCGGGAACACCGGGGAGCTGTTTTTT. It specifies CASSPRTSGNTGELFF.

This rearrangement joins TRBV10-2 to TRBJ2-3; 13 bases line up with TRBD2. There are 18 residues in the CDR3. Trimming cost V 4 bases and J 3 bases; bases outside gene matches: 10. Germline V gene sequence: CDR1 WSHSY, CDR2 SAAADI. CDR3 bases: TGCGCCAGCAGTGGGGGGACTAGCGGGACCCAGCCGACAGATACGCAGTATTTT. Protein product: CASSGGTSGTQPTDTQYF.

This clone is labeled medium-sized. The rearrangement joins TRBV4-3 to TRBJ2-5; possible D gene TRBD1, 5 bases. Trimming took 1 base from V and 0 from J, leaving 6 bases between them. The CDR3 runs to 14 residues. Germline V gene lookup returns CDR1 LGHNA and CDR2 YSLEER. The CDR3: CASSQGQYQETQYF. CDR3 sequence (DNA): TGCGCCAGCAGCCAAGGACAGTACCAAGAGACCCAGTACTTC.

The chain couples TRBV27 to TRBJ1-6; 8 bases match TRBD1. The CDR3 extends over 17 amino acids. Germline CDR1 reads MNHEY; CDR2 reads SMNVEV (reference sequence). V shed 2 bases and J 3 bases; nucleotides not matched to a gene: 6. CDR3 loop: CASSLKAGGNYNSPLHF. CDR3 in DNA: TGTGCCAGCAGTTTAAAGGCAGGGGGCAACTATAATTCACCCCTCCACTTT.

This chain connects TRBV4-3 to TRBJ1-1; D remains ambiguous. The CDR3 is made up of 15 amino acids. Germline V gives CDR1 LGHNA, CDR2 YSLEER. The germline V and J ends were trimmed by 0 bases and 1 base, with 9 bases remaining between them. CDR3 DNA: TGCGCCAGCAGCCAAGATGGCCTTACGAACACTGAAGCTTTCTTT. Translating it yields CASSQDGLTNTEAFF.

Here the CDR3 DNA reads TGCGCCAGCAGCTCCGTTGGGACAGCTAATGAAAAACTGTTTTTT. Protein product: CASSSVGTANEKLFF. This rearrangement joins TRBV5-1 to TRBJ1-4, with TRBD1 matching 7 bases. Per the germline V gene, CDR1 is SGHRS and CDR2 is YFSETQ. V was pared by 3 bases and J by 3 bases, with 5 bases of the junction left unmatched. The CDR3 consists of 15 residues.

The CDR3 loop reads CASSLTASGQETQYF. The CDR3 DNA is TGCGCCAGCAGCCTCACTGCTAGCGGCCAAGAGACCCAGTACTTC. The genes are TRBV5-1 and TRBJ2-5; 7 nucleotides line up with TRBD2. This CDR3 has 15 residues. After removal of 4 bases from V and 1 base from J, the junction contained 7 bases not matched to a gene. Germline lookup yields CDR1 SGHRS and CDR2 YFSETQ.

This clone was seen only a few times. V gene TRBV28 combines with J gene TRBJ2-1, with D possibly TRBD1 on 6 matching bases. V dropped 5 bases and J dropped 7 bases, with 9 bases sitting between them. This CDR3 has 12 residues. Germline CDR1 is MDHEN and CDR2 is SYDVKM. The CDR3 reads CASSNRENEQFF. CDR3 DNA sequence: TGTGCCAGCAGTAACAGGGAGAATGAGCAGTTCTTC.

This clone was seen just once. This chain joins TRBV5-4 and TRBJ2-1, with TRBD2 matching 8 bases. The V segment lost 4 bases and the J segment 4 bases; nucleotides outside the gene matches: 10. The CDR3 totals 16 residues. The germline V gene has CDR1 SGHNT and CDR2 YYREEE (reference sequence). CDR3 sequence: CASSRPGLAAYNEQFF. CDR3 bases: TGTGCCAGCAGCAGACCCGGACTAGCAGCTTACAATGAGCAGTTCTTC. The whole variable domain, remainder taken from reference TRBV5-4 and TRBJ2-1, is ETGVTQSPTHLIKTRGQQVTLRCSSQSGHNTVSWYQQALGQGPQFIFQYYREEENGRGNFPPRFSGLQFPNYSSELNVNALELDDSALYLCASSRPGLAAYNEQFFGPGTRLTVL.

This chain joins TRBV10-3 and TRBJ2-3, with 10 bases that match TRBD2. Germline V gene lookup returns CDR1 ENHRY and CDR2 SYGVKD. This CDR3 comprises 16 residues. V lost 1 base and J lost 3; bases outside the gene matches: 4. The CDR3 DNA is TGTGCCATCAGTGAGTGGAGCGGGAGGGGTACAGATACGCAGTATTTT. The encoded protein is CAISEWSGRGTDTQYF.

This chain links TRBV7-9 with TRBJ2-1, with 9 nucleotides matching TRBD1. This CDR3 comprises 14 residues. The V gene end was trimmed by 5 bases and the J gene end by 7 bases; junction bases not matched to a gene: 6. The germline V gene encodes CDR1 SEHNR and CDR2 FQNEAQ (reference sequence). The CDR3 DNA sequence: TGTGCCAGCAGCCGGACCGGGACAGGGAATGAGCAGTTCTTC. It encodes CASSRTGTGNEQFF.